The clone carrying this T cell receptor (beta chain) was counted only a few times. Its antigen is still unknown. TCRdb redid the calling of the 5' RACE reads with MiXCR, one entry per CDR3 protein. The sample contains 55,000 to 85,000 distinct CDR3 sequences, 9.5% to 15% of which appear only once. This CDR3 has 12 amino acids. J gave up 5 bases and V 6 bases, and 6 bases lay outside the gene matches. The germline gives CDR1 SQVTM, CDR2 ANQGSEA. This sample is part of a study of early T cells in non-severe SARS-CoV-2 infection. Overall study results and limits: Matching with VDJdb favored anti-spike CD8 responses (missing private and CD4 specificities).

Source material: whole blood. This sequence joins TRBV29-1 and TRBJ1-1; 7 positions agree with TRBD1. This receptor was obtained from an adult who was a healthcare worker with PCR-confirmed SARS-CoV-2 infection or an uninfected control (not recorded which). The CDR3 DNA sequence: TGCAGCGTAGGGGGCGACTCGACTGAAGCTTTCTTT. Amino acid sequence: CSVGGDSTEAFF.